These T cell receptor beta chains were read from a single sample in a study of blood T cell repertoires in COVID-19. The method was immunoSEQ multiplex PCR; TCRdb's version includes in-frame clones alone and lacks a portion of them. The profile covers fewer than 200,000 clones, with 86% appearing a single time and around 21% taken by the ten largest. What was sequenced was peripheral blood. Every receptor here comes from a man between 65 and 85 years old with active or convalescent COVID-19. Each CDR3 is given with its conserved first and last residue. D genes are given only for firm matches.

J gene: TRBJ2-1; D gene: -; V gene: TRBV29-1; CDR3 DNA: TGCAGCGTTGGGCTAGCCTGGACCTACAATGAGCAGTTCTTC; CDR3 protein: CSVGLAWTYNEQFF
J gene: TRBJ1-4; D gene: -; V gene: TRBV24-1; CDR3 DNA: TGTGCCACCAGTGATTTGGGGGGGGCTCGTAATGAAAAACTGTTTTTT; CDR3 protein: CATSDLGGARNEKLFF
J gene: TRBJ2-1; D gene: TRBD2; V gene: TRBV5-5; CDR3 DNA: TGTGCCAGCAGCCCAAAGACTAGCGGGGCCCGCGATGAGCAGTTCTTC; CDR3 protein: CASSPKTSGARDEQFF
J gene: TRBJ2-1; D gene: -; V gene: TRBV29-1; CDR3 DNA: TGCAGCGCCTCGACTCCGGCGGCTGAGCAGTTCTTC; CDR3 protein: CSASTPAAEQFF
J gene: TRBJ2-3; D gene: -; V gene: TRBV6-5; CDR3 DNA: TGTGCCAGCAGGCGGGTCCGCTCCACAGATACGCAGTATTTT; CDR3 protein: CASRRVRSTDTQYF
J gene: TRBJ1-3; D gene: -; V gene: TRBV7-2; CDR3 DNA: TGTGCCAGCAGCTTGACTATATCTGGAAACACCATATATTTT; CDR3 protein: CASSLTISGNTIYF
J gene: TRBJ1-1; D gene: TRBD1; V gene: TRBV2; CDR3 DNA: TGTGCCAGCAACATCGACAGGGCCGTTTACACTGAAGCTTTCTTT; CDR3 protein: CASNIDRAVYTEAFF
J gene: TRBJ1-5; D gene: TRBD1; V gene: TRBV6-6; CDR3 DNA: TGTGCCAGCAGTCCACAGGGGGGTGGCAGGCTGAGGGATCAGCCCCAGCATTTT; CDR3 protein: CASSPQGGGRLRDQPQHF
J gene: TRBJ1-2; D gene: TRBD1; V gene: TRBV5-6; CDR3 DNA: TGTGCCAGCAGCTTGTGGGACAGGGATAGTGGCTACACCTTC; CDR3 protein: CASSLWDRDSGYTF
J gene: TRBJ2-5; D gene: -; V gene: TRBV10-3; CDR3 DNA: TGTGCCATCAGTGAGTCGAACAGACAGACCCAGTACTTC; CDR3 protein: CAISESNRQTQYF
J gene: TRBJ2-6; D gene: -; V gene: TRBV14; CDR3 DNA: TGTGCCAGCAGCCAAGGACTCTCCACGTACTCTGGGGCCAACGTCCTGACTTTC; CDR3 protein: CASSQGLSTYSGANVLTF